These T cell receptor beta chains were read from a single sample in a study of cytomegalovirus exposure and HLA in healthy donors. Data came from immunoSEQ multiplex PCR; TCRdb stores just in-frame clones and leaves some out. This sample has around 150,000 clones, with 75% to 85% found just once. The specimen sequenced was PBMCs. These receptors all stem from a girl between 2 and 10 years old in good health and CMV-seropositive. CDR3s include the opening cysteine and the closing phenylalanine or tryptophan. A D gene is named only where the DNA matches it firmly. Clone sizes are given selectively: once, few, many, or a class where the clone is expanded.

J gene: TRBJ2-7; V gene: TRBV19; D gene: .; clone size: .; CDR3 length: 15; CDR3 DNA: TGTGCCAGTAGTATTGGTGCGACAGGCTTCTACGAGCAGTACTTC; CDR3 protein: CASSIGATGFYEQYF
J gene: TRBJ2-7; V gene: TRBV10-3; D gene: .; clone size: .; CDR3 length: 16; CDR3 DNA: TGTGCCATCAGTATGATACATAGCGGACAATCCTACGAGCAGTACTTC; CDR3 protein: CAISMIHSGQSYEQYF
J gene: TRBJ2-5; V gene: TRBV28; D gene: .; clone size: .; CDR3 length: 14; CDR3 DNA: TGTGCCAGCAGTTTATGGGGTGGCGGAGAGACCCAGTACTTC; CDR3 protein: CASSLWGGGETQYF
J gene: TRBJ1-3; V gene: TRBV30; D gene: TRBD1; clone size: .; CDR3 length: 14; CDR3 DNA: TGTGCCTGGAGTGACGGACAGGCCGGAAACACCATATATTTT; CDR3 protein: CAWSDGQAGNTIYF
J gene: TRBJ1-2; V gene: TRBV5-1; D gene: TRBD1; clone size: .; CDR3 length: 15; CDR3 DNA: TGCGCCAGCAGCCCCGGGACAGGGGGAAACTATGGCTACACCTTC; CDR3 protein: CASSPGTGGNYGYTF
J gene: TRBJ1-5; V gene: TRBV6-5; D gene: .; clone size: .; CDR3 length: 12; CDR3 DNA: TGTGCCAGCAGTTCGGAGGGGCAGCCCCAGCATTTT; CDR3 protein: CASSSEGQPQHF
J gene: TRBJ2-3; V gene: TRBV5-6; D gene: .; clone size: few; CDR3 length: 12; CDR3 DNA: TGTGCCAGCAGCCCTAGCACAGATACGCAGTATTTT; CDR3 protein: CASSPSTDTQYF
J gene: TRBJ2-1; V gene: TRBV7-7; D gene: TRBD2; clone size: .; CDR3 length: 17; CDR3 DNA: TGTGCTAGCAGCTTATTCCCTAGCGGGAGGGGCCACAATGAGCAGTTCTTC; CDR3 protein: CASSLFPSGRGHNEQFF
J gene: TRBJ1-4; V gene: TRBV18; D gene: .; clone size: few; CDR3 length: 15; CDR3 DNA: TGTGCCAGCTCACCGCAGGGTGTTTATAGTGAAAAACTGTTTTTT; CDR3 protein: CASSPQGVYSEKLFF
J gene: TRBJ2-2; V gene: TRBV6-4; D gene: TRBD1; clone size: few; CDR3 length: 15; CDR3 DNA: TGTGCCAGCAGTGACTCGACAGGGGGCACCGGGGAGCTGTTTTTT; CDR3 protein: CASSDSTGGTGELFF
J gene: TRBJ1-5; V gene: TRBV28; D gene: TRBD1; clone size: .; CDR3 length: 16; CDR3 DNA: TGTGCCAGCCAGCGGGACAGGGGTCGTTACAATCAGCCCCAGCATTTT; CDR3 protein: CASQRDRGRYNQPQHF
J gene: TRBJ1-5; V gene: TRBV30; D gene: TRBD1; clone size: once; CDR3 length: 15; CDR3 DNA: TGTGCCTGGAGTTTCGGTACAGGGGGCAGGCAGCCCCAGCATTTT; CDR3 protein: CAWSFGTGGRQPQHF
J gene: TRBJ2-7; V gene: TRBV18; D gene: .; clone size: .; CDR3 length: 15; CDR3 DNA: TGTGCCAGCTCACCACCGGGCGGACATCCCTACGAGCAGTACTTC; CDR3 protein: CASSPPGGHPYEQYF
J gene: TRBJ2-5; V gene: TRBV30; D gene: TRBD1; clone size: .; CDR3 length: 15; CDR3 DNA: TGTGCCTGGAAAGGGCTGGGACAGGGGAGGGAGACCCAGTACTTC; CDR3 protein: CAWKGLGQGRETQYF
J gene: TRBJ2-1; V gene: TRBV5-4; D gene: .; clone size: .; CDR3 length: 13; CDR3 DNA: TGTGCCAGCAGCTTGGCAGGGAACAATGAGCAGTTCTTC; CDR3 protein: CASSLAGNNEQFF
J gene: TRBJ1-3; V gene: TRBV2; D gene: TRBD1; clone size: .; CDR3 length: 17; CDR3 DNA: TGTGCCAGCAGAGGGACAGGGCACCATACGGTGGGGGACACCATATATTTT; CDR3 protein: CASRGTGHHTVGDTIYF
J gene: TRBJ2-1; V gene: TRBV5-1; D gene: TRBD2; clone size: .; CDR3 length: 16; CDR3 DNA: TGCGCCAGCAGCTATTCCGGGACTAGCGGGAGAAATGAGCAGTTCTTC; CDR3 protein: CASSYSGTSGRNEQFF
J gene: TRBJ1-2; V gene: TRBV2; D gene: TRBD1; clone size: .; CDR3 length: 13; CDR3 DNA: TGTGCCAGCAGGGTCCGGACAGGGAATGGCTACACCTTC; CDR3 protein: CASRVRTGNGYTF
J gene: TRBJ1-1; V gene: TRBV5-1; D gene: TRBD1; clone size: once; CDR3 length: 15; CDR3 DNA: TGCGCCAGCAGCTTTTACAGGGGGCAGAACACTGAAGCTTTCTTT; CDR3 protein: CASSFYRGQNTEAFF
J gene: TRBJ2-7; V gene: TRBV5-1; D gene: .; clone size: .; CDR3 length: 14; CDR3 DNA: TGCGCCAGCAGCTTGTACCAGAGACGGGGGGAGCAGTACTTC; CDR3 protein: CASSLYQRRGEQYF
J gene: TRBJ2-5; V gene: TRBV6-5; D gene: TRBD2; clone size: .; CDR3 length: 14; CDR3 DNA: TGTGCCAGCACCCCAGCGGGAGGTGGGGAGACCCAGTACTTC; CDR3 protein: CASTPAGGGETQYF
J gene: TRBJ1-1; V gene: TRBV30; D gene: TRBD1; clone size: once; CDR3 length: 14; CDR3 DNA: TGTGCCTGGACGGATAGGGACAGGAACACTGGAGCTTTCTTT; CDR3 protein: CAWTDRDRNTGAFF
J gene: TRBJ2-7; V gene: TRBV1; D gene: .; clone size: .; CDR3 length: 15; CDR3 DNA: TGCACCAGCAGCCCTACTAGCGGGAGCTCCTACGAGCAGTACTTC; CDR3 protein: CTSSPTSGSSYEQYF
J gene: TRBJ2-7; V gene: TRBV29-1; D gene: .; clone size: .; CDR3 length: 12; CDR3 DNA: TGCAGCGTTGGAGACCCGTCCTACGAGCAGTACTTC; CDR3 protein: CSVGDPSYEQYF
J gene: TRBJ2-2; V gene: TRBV5-1; D gene: TRBD2; clone size: .; CDR3 length: 15; CDR3 DNA: TGCGCCAGCAGCTGGACTAGCGGGAGGGCCGGGGAGCTGTTTTTT; CDR3 protein: CASSWTSGRAGELFF
J gene: TRBJ2-3; V gene: TRBV30; D gene: .; clone size: .; CDR3 length: 12; CDR3 DNA: TGTGCCTGCACTGACACTCGAGATACGCAGTATTTT; CDR3 protein: CACTDTRDTQYF
J gene: TRBJ2-5; V gene: TRBV28; D gene: TRBD2; clone size: .; CDR3 length: 15; CDR3 DNA: TGTGCCAGCAGTTTCGGACTAGCGGGCAGAGAGACCCAGTACTTC; CDR3 protein: CASSFGLAGRETQYF
J gene: TRBJ1-5; V gene: TRBV7-9; D gene: .; clone size: .; CDR3 length: 12; CDR3 DNA: TGTGCCAGTCAGGTTAGCAATCAGCCCCAGCATTTT; CDR3 protein: CASQVSNQPQHF
J gene: TRBJ2-1; V gene: TRBV7-6; D gene: .; clone size: .; CDR3 length: 15; CDR3 DNA: TGTGCCAGCAGCCCTGGGCGGGGACGGCACAATGAGCAGTTCTTC; CDR3 protein: CASSPGRGRHNEQFF
J gene: TRBJ1-1; V gene: TRBV7-6; D gene: TRBD1; clone size: few; CDR3 length: 16; CDR3 DNA: TGTGCCAGCAGCTTCCGACAGGGTACCATGAACACTGAAGCTTTCTTT; CDR3 protein: CASSFRQGTMNTEAFF
J gene: TRBJ2-7; V gene: TRBV6-5; D gene: .; clone size: .; CDR3 length: 14; CDR3 DNA: TGTGCCAGCAGTTACTTACAGGGTACCTACGAGCAGTACTTC; CDR3 protein: CASSYLQGTYEQYF